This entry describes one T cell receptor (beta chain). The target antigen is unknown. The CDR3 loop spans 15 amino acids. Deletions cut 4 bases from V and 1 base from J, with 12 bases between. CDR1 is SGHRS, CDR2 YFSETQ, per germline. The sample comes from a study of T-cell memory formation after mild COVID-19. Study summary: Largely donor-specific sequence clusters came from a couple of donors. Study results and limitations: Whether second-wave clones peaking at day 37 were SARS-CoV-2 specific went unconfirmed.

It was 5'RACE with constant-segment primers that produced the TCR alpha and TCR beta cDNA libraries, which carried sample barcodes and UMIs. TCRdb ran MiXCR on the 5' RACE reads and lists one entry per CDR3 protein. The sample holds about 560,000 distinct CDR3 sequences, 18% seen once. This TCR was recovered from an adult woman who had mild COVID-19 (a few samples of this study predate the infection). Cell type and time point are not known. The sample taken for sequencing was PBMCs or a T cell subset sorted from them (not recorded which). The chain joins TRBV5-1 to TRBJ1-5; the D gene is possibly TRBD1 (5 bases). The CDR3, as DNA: TGCGCCAGCAGCATCTCGGGGCTGAGCAATCAGCCCCAGCATTTT. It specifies CASSISGLSNQPQHF. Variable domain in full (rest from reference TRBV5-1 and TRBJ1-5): KAGVTQTPRYLIKTRGQQVTLSCSPISGHRSVSWYQQTPGQGLQFLFEYFSETQRNKGNFPGRFSGRQFSNSRSEMNVSTLELGDSALYLCASSISGLSNQPQHFGDGTRLSIL.